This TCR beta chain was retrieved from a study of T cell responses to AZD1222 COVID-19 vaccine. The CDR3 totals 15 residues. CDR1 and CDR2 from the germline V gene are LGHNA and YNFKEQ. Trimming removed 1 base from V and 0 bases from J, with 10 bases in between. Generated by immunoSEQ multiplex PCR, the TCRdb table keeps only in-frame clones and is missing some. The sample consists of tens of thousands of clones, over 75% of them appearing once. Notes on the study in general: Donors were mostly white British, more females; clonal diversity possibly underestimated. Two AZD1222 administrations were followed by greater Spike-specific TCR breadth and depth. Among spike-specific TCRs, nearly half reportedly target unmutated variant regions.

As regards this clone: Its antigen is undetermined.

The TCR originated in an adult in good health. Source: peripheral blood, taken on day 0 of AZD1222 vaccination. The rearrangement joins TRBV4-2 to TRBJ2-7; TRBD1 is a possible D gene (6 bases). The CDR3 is CASSQGAGDSYEQYF. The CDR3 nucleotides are TGTGCCAGCAGCCAAGGGGCAGGGGACTCCTACGAGCAGTACTTC.